This T cell receptor beta chain was documented in a study of technical replicates of blood from a few donors. Assay: immunoSEQ multiplex PCR; the TCRdb copy retains only in-frame clones and omits some. The data show roughly 97,000 clones, approximately 96% seen once. This clone was counted once. This CDR3 contains 15 residues. Trimming removed 4 bases at V and 3 bases at J, with 19 bases between. Germline V gene sequence: CDR1 SQVTM, CDR2 ANQGSEA. The origin of this receptor is a human donor in good health. Specimen: T cells isolated from PBMCs. The chain has TRBV29-1 and TRBJ2-7; perhaps TRBD1 as D (6 bases). In nucleotides, the CDR3 is TGCAGCGTTGGACCCGAGGGGGAACCTATCTACGAGCAGTACTTC. Protein product: CSVGPEGEPIYEQYF.